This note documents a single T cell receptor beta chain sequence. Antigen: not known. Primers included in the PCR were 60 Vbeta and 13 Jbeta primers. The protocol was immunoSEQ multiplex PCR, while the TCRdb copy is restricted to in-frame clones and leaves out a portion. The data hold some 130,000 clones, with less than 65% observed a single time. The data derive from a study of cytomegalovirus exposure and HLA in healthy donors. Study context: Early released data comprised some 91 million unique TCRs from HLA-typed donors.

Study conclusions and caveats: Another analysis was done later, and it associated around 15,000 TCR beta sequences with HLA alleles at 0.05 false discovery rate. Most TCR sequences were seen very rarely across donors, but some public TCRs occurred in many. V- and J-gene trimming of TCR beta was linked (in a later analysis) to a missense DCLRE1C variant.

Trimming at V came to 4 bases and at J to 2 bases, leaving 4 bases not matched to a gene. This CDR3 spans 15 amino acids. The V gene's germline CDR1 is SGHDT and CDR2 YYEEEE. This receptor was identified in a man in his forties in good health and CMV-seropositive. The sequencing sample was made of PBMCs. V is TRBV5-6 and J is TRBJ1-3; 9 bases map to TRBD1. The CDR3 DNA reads TGTGCCAGCAGCGGTACAGGGGGCACTGGAAACACCATATATTTT. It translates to CASSGTGGTGNTIYF.